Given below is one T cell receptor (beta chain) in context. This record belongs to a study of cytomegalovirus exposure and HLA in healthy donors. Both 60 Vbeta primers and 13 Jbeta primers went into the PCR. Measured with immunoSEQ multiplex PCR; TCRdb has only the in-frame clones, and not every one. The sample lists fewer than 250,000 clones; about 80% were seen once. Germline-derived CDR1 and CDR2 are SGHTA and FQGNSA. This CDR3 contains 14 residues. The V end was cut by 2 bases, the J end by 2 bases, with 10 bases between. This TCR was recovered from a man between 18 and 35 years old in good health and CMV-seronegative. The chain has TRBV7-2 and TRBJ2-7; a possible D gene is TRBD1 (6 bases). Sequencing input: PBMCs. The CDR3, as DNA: TGTGCCAGCAGCTTAAGACAGGCTCCCTACGAGCAGTACTTC. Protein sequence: CASSLRQAPYEQYF.